This T cell receptor (beta chain) stems from a study of cytomegalovirus exposure and HLA in healthy donors. Overall study context: From HLA-typed donors, an early data release held 70 million to 100 million unique TCRs.

This PCR relied on a set of 60 Vbeta primers and 13 Jbeta primers. Here immunoSEQ multiplex PCR was the method, and the copy in TCRdb shows in-frame clones only, minus some. Of roughly 190,000 clones listed, roughly 80% are singletons. Whole-study results and caveats: In vitro confirmation showed a few CMV-associated chains to be CMV antigen specific. Rare TCR sequences dominated, though some public TCRs recurred in many donors. Follow-up analysis seemed to connect common viral pathogens with several of the most significant clusters identified.

Remarks on this clone: No antigen is known for it. Mismatch with germline at one junction end may stem from a read error.

There are 13 residues in the CDR3. CDR1 and CDR2 from the germline V gene are SNHLY and FYNNEI. Material for sequencing was PBMCs. This receptor was identified in a man between 45 and 60 years old in good health and CMV-seronegative. The chain combines TRBV2 with TRBJ2-7; TRBD1 matches at 9 bases. The CDR3 is CASSAIQGGTGFF. DNA for the CDR3: TGTGCCAGCAGTGCCATCCAAGGTGGGACAGGGTTCTTC. The entire variable domain, with the rest obtained from reference TRBV2 and TRBJ2-7, is as follows: EPEVTQTPSHQVTQMGQEVILRCVPISNHLYFYWYRQILGQKVEFLVSFYNNEISEKSEIFDDQFSVERPDGSNFTLKIRSTKLEDSAMYFCASSAIQGGTGFFGPGTRLTVT.